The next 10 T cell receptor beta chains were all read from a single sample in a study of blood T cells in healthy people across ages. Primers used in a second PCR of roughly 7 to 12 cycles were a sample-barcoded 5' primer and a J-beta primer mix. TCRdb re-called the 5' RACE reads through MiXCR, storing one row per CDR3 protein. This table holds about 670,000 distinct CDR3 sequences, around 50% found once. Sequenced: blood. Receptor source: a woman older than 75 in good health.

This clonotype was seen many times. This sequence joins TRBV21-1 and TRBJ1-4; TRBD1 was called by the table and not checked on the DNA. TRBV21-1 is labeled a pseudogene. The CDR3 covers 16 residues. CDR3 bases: TGTGCCAGCAGCAAAGGTCGCCTGGGGGCTATATGTGGACTGTTTTTT. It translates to CASSKGRLGAICGLFF.

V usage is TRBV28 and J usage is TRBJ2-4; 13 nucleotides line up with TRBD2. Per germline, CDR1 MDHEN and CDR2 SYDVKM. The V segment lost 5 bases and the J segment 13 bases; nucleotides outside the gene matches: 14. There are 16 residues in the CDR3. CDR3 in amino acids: CASSRLAGGRKWAQYF. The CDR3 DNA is TGTGCCAGCAGTCGACTAGCGGGGGGACGTAAATGGGCCCAGTACTTC.

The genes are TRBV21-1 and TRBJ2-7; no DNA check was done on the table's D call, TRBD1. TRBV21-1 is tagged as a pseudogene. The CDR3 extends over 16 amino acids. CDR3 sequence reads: CASSKSPATDTYEQYF. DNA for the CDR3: TGTGCCAGCAGCAAAAGCCCGGCCACCGATACCTACGAGCAGTACTTC.

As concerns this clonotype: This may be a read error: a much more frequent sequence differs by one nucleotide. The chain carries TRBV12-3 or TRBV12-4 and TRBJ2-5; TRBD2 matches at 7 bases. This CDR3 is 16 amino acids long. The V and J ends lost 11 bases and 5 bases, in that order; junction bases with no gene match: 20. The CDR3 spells CACKATWTPGGETQYF. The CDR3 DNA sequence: TGTGCCTGCAAAGCTACCTGGACTCCGGGGGGTGAGACCCAGTACTTC.

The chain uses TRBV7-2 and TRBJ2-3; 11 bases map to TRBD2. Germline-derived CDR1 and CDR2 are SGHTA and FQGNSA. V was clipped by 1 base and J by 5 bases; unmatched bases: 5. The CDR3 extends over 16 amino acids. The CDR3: CASSLVSGRVEDTQYF. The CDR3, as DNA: TGTGCCAGCAGCTTAGTTAGCGGGAGGGTTGAAGATACGCAGTATTTT.

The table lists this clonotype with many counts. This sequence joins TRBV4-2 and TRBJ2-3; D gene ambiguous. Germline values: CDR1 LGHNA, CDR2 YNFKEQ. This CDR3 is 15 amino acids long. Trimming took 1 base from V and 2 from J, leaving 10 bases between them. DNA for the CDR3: TGTGCCAGCAGCCAAGTAGCAGGATTCACAGATACGCAGTATTTT. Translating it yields CASSQVAGFTDTQYF.

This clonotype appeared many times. The chain's CDR3 is CASSSAGGPSYEQYF. The CDR3 nucleotides are TGCGCCAGCAGCTCTGCGGGAGGCCCCTCCTACGAGCAGTACTTC. This chain uses TRBV5-1 with TRBJ2-7, with 8 bases lining up with TRBD2. The V and J ends lost 3 bases and 0 bases, in that order; junction bases with no gene match: 5. The CDR3 contains 15 residues. Germline CDR1 is SGHRS and CDR2 is YFSETQ.

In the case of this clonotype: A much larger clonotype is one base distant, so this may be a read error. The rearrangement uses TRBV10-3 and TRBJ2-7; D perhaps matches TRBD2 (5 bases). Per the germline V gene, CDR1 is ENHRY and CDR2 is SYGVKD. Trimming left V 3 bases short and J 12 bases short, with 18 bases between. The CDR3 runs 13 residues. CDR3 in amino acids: CAISDSSGQTRYF. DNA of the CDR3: TGTGCCATCAGTGACTCGAGCGGTCAGACCCGGTACTTC.

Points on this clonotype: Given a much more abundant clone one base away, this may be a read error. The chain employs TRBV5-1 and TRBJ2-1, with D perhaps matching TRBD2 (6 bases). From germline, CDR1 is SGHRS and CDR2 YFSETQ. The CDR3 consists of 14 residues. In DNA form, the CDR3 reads TGCGCCACCAGCACGGTACTAGCCACCAATGAGCAGTTCTTC. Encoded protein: CATSTVLATNEQFF.

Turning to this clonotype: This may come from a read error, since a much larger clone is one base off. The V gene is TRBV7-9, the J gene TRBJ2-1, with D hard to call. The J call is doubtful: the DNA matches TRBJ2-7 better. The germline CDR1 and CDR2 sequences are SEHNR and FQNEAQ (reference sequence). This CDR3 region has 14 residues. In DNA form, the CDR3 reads TGTGCCAGCAGCTTAGCGCGTCCGCACAATGAGCAGTACTTC. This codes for CASSLARPHNEQYF.